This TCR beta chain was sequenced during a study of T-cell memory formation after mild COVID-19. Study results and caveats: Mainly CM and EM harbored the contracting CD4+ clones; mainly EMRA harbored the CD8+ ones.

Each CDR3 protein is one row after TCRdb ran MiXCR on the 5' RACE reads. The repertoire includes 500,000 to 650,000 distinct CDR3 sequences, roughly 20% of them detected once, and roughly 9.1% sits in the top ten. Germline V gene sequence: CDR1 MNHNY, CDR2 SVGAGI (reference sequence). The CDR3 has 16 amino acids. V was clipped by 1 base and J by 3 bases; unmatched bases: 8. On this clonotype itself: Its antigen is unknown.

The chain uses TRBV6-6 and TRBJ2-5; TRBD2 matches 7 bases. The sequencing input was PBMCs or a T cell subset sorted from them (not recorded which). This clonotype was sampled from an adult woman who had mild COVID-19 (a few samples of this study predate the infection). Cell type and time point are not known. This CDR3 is CASSYYPAGTEETQYF. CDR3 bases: TGTGCCAGCAGTTACTATCCAGCGGGAACAGAAGAGACCCAGTACTTC.